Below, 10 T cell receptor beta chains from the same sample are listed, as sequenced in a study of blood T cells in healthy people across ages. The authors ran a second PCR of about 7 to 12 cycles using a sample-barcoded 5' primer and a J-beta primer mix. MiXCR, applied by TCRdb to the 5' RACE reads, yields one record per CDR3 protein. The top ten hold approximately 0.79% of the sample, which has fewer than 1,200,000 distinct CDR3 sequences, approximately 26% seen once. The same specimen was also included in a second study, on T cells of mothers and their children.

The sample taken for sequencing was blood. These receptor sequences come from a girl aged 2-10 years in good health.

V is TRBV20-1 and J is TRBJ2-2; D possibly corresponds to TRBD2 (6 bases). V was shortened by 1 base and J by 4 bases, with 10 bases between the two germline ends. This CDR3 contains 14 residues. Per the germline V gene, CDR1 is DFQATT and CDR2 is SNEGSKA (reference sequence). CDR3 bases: TGCAGTGCTAGAGCGGGAGAAGGCACCGGGGAGCTGTTTTTT. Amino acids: CSARAGEGTGELFF.

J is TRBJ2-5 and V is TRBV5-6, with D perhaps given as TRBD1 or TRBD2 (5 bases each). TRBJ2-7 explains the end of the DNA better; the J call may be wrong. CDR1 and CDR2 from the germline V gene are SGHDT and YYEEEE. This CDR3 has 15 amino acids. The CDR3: CASSPLRDGDYEQYF. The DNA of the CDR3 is TGTGCCAGCAGCCCCCTCCGGGACGGAGACTACGAGCAGTACTTC.

CDR3 protein: CASTQTEAFF. CDR3 coding DNA: TGTGCCAGCACCCAAACTGAAGCTTTCTTT. The V gene is TRBV12-3 or TRBV12-4, the J gene TRBJ1-1; no definite D call. V gave up 7 bases and J gave up 5 bases, with 5 bases separating them. The CDR3 spans 10 residues.

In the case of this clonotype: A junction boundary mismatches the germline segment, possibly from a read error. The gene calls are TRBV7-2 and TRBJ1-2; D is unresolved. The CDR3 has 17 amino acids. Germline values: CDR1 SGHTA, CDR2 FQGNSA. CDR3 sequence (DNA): TGTGCCAGCAGCCTGGTATTAGGGTCCAATTCTAACTATGGCTGCACCTTC. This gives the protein CASSLVLGSNSNYGCTF.

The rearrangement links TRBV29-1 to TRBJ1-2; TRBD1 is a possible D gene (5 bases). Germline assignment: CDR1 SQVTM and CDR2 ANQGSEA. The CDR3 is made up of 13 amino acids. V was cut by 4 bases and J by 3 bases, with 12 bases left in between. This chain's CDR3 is CSVGDGRDYGYTF. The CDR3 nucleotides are TGCAGCGTTGGGGATGGCAGGGACTATGGCTACACCTTC.

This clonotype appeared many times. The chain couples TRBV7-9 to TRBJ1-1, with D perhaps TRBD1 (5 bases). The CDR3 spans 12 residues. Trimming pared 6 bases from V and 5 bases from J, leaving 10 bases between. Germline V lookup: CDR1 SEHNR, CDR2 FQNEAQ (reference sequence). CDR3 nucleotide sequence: TGTGCCAGCAGTTTGGGGCTGACTGAAGCTTTCTTT. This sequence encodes CASSLGLTEAFF.

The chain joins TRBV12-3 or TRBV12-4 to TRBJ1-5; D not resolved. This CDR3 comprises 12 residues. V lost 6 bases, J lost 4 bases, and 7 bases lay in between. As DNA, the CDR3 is TGTGCCAGCAGGGGAAGAAATCAGCCCCAGCATTTT. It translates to CASRGRNQPQHF.

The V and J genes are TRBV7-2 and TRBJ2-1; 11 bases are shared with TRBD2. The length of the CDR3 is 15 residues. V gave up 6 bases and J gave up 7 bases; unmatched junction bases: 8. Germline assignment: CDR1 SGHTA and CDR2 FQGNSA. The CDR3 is CASSHSGGVRNEQFF. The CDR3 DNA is TGTGCCAGCAGTCATAGCGGGGGGGTTAGGAATGAGCAGTTCTTC. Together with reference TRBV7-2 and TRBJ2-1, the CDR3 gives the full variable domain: GAGVSQSPSNKVTEKGKDVELRCDPISGHTALYWYRQSLGQGLEFLIYFQGNSAPDKSGLPSDRFSAERTGGSVSTLTIQRTQQEDSAVYLCASSHSGGVRNEQFFGPGTRLTVL.

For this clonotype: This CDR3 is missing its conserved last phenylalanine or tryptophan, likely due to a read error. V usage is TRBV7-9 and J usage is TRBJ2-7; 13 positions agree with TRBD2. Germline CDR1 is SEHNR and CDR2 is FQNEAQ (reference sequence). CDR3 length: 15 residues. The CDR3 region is CASSATSGRFYGQYL. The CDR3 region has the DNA TGTGCCAGCAGCGCGACTAGCGGGAGGTTCTACGGGCAGTACCTC.

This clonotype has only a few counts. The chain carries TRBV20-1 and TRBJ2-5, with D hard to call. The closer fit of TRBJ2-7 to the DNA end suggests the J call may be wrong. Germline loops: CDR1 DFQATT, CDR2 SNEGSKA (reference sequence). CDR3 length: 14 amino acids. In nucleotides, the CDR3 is TGCAGTGCTAGTTTCGAGATTCAAACCGGCGAGCAGTACTTC. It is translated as CSASFEIQTGEQYF.